The clone carrying this T cell receptor (beta chain) has more than one count but fewer than ten. The source of the sample is a study of T-cell memory formation after mild COVID-19. Using its own MiXCR run on the 5' RACE reads, TCRdb lists one record per CDR3 protein. The sample consists of 50,000 to 60,000 distinct CDR3 sequences, approximately 30% of them appearing once. The CDR3 covers 13 residues. Between the trimmed V and J ends, which lost 11 bases and 2 bases, there was a span of 14 bases. CDR1 is MNHNY and CDR2 is SVGAGI in the germline V gene (reference sequence). The V gene is TRBV6-6, the J gene TRBJ2-3; D gene uncertain. Material for sequencing was PBMCs or a T cell subset sorted from them (not recorded which). This receptor was identified in a man younger than 30 who had mild COVID-19 (a few samples of this study predate the infection). Cell type and time point are not known. CDR3 in amino acids: CACGIAFTDTQYF. Written as DNA, the CDR3 is TGTGCCTGCGGTATCGCCTTCACAGATACGCAGTATTTT.